A selection of T cell receptor beta chains follows, all from one sample in a study of response to subunit inactivated influenza vaccine. TCRdb used MiXCR to reprocess the RT-PCR reads, holding one entry per CDR3 protein. Among around 180,000 distinct CDR3 sequences listed, approximately 8.7% were seen once. Sequencing was performed on non-naive T cells sorted from PBMCs, taken on the day of vaccination. These receptors came from a man aged 45-65 years who received an inactivated influenza vaccine. Both conserved end residues are part of each CDR3. D genes are given only for firm matches.

CASSFGRTGELFF	TRBJ2-2	TRBV5-1	NA
CASSFGNTEAFF	TRBJ1-1	TRBV12-3/TRBV12-4	NA
CSVNLGLALADTQYF	TRBJ2-3	TRBV29-1	NA
CSARDGQYNEQFF	TRBJ2-1	TRBV20-1	NA
CASSHHLSPLHF	TRBJ1-6	TRBV3-1	NA
CASSLYQLGEQYF	TRBJ2-7	TRBV7-2	NA
CASSLAGLRETQYF	TRBJ2-5	TRBV11-1	TRBD2
CASRTPPGETQYF	TRBJ2-5	TRBV7-2	NA
CASSRGSGSGGKETQYF	TRBJ2-5	TRBV3-1	TRBD2
CASSGRTGDKDEQFF	TRBJ2-1	TRBV5-1	TRBD1
CASTRRAGGGANVLTF	TRBJ2-6	TRBV6-1	TRBD2
CASSHSGKETQYF	TRBJ2-5	TRBV3-1	NA
CASSYSLAGGRIF	TRBJ2-1	TRBV6-5	TRBD2
CSVLLAGQRVPYF	TRBJ2-3	TRBV29-1	TRBD2
CASRDLNRDRGYSPLHF	TRBJ1-6	TRBV2	TRBD1
CSAEQLPGQGAEEQYF	TRBJ2-7	TRBV20-1	TRBD1
CSVEEGGLAGELEQFF	TRBJ2-1	TRBV29-1	TRBD2
CASSLRNYGYTF	TRBJ1-2	TRBV6-6	NA
CASRTGRDTGELFF	TRBJ2-2	TRBV10-2	NA
CASSLAQAAAGSPLHF	TRBJ1-6	TRBV4-3	NA
CASSLRTGDHNEQFF	TRBJ2-1	TRBV7-2	TRBD1
CASSLEVSIPDTQYF	TRBJ2-3	TRBV7-8	NA
CATSRDITVNTEAFF	TRBJ1-1	TRBV15	NA
CSVETSGVQETQYF	TRBJ2-5	TRBV29-1	TRBD2
CASMAGGGTEAFF	TRBJ1-1	TRBV10-2	NA
CASRDHGQTPEAFF	TRBJ1-1	TRBV6-1	NA
CASSRPTGTGVAGELFF	TRBJ2-2	TRBV6-1	TRBD1
CASSFSGRDQPQHF	TRBJ1-5	TRBV7-9	NA
CASSGTRGEQYF	TRBJ2-7	TRBV25-1	NA
CASSPAGGPPETQYF	TRBJ2-5	TRBV11-1	TRBD2
CAWSEAGTRLNEQFF	TRBJ2-1	TRBV30	NA
CSARDERGQETQYF	TRBJ2-5	TRBV20-1	NA
CATSDWSGRYGYTF	TRBJ1-2	TRBV24-1	NA
CASSLVENLQYF	TRBJ2-4	TRBV7-2	NA
CASSPPEGTSSGNTIYF	TRBJ1-3	TRBV18	NA
CSVQGITDTQYF	TRBJ2-3	TRBV29-1	NA
CASRSYYRAQLQETQYF	TRBJ2-5	TRBV6-1	NA
CASSGDREYQETQYF	TRBJ2-5	TRBV27	TRBD1
CSAPQGPGGANVLTF	TRBJ2-6	TRBV20-1	NA
CASSPGTETYGYTF	TRBJ1-2	TRBV7-3	TRBD1
CASSGLVDTQYF	TRBJ2-3	TRBV2	NA
CSANEQFF	TRBJ2-1	TRBV29-1	NA
CASSQLSGAETQYF	TRBJ2-5	TRBV16	NA
CASSLGQAQETQYF	TRBJ2-5	TRBV7-2	NA
CATSRDAGSGANVLTF	TRBJ2-6	TRBV15	NA
CASSTGRLYNEQFF	TRBJ2-1	TRBV7-2	NA